Listed here is a single TCR beta chain. This sample was included in a study of blood T cell repertoires in COVID-19. V was shortened by 0 bases and J by 12 bases, with 12 bases between the two germline ends. The germline V gene has CDR1 LGHDT and CDR2 YNNKEL (reference sequence). The CDR3 has 13 residues. The assay was immunoSEQ multiplex PCR, and TCRdb's table has in-frame clones only and misses some. The sample has roughly 30,000 clones, 72% seen once; the top ten hold about 21%. Sequenced sample: peripheral blood. This clonotype originated in a boy aged 2 to 10 with active or convalescent COVID-19. The chain has TRBV3-1 (or the pseudogene TRBV3-2) and TRBJ2-1, with D possibly being TRBD2 (6 bases). CDR3 amino acids: CASSQDRTNLQFF. CDR3 bases: TGTGCCAGCAGCCAAGATCGGACTAATCTGCAGTTCTTC.